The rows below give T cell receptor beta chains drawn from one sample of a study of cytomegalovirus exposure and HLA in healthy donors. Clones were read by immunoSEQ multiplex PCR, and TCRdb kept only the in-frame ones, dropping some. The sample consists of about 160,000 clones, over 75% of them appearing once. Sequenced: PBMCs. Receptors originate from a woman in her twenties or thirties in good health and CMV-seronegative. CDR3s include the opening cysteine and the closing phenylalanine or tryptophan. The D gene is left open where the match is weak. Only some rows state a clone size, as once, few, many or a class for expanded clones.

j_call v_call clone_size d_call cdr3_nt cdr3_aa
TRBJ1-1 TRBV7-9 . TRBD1 TGTGCCAGCACCCCCACAGGGGGGGCTGAAGCTTTCTTT CASTPTGGAEAFF
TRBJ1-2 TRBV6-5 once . TGTGCCAGCAGTCCCGTTCGCGGGATGGGCTATGGCTACACCTTC CASSPVRGMGYGYTF
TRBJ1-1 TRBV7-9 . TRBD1 TGTGCCAGCAGCCACCCGGGACAGGGGGCTGAAGCTTTCTTT CASSHPGQGAEAFF
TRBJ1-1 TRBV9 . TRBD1 TGTGCCAGCAGCGTCTCGGTGACAGGGGGCGAAAGTAGTACTGAAGCTTTCTTT CASSVSVTGGESSTEAFF
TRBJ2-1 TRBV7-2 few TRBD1 TGTGCCAGCAGCCGGGACAGTGGCTACAATGAGCAGTTCTTC CASSRDSGYNEQFF
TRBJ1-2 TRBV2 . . TGTGGCACTTTCGGGGGGACTCACCATGGCTACACCTTC CGTFGGTHHGYTF
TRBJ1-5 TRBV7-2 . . TGTGCCAGCAGCTTACAGGGGACACGCAATCAGCCCCAGCATTTT CASSLQGTRNQPQHF
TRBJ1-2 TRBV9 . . TGTGCCAGCAGCGCCGAGCAGGGCTTCTATGGCTACACCTTC CASSAEQGFYGYTF
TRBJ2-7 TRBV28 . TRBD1 TGTGCCAGCAGTGGGCGAGGACAGGGTAGATTCTACGAGCAGTACTTC CASSGRGQGRFYEQYF
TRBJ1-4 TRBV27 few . TGTGCCAGCAGTTGGACAGCAACTAATGAAAAACTGTTTTTT CASSWTATNEKLFF
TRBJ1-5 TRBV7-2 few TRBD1 TGTGCCAGCAGCTCACAGGGGGCGATCAATCAGCCCCAGCATTTT CASSSQGAINQPQHF
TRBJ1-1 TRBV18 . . TGTGCCAGCCAACAGGGTGGGGACACTGAAGCTTTCTTT CASQQGGDTEAFF
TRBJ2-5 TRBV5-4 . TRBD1 TGTGCCAGCAGCTTACAGGGGGCACAAGAGACCCAGTACTTC CASSLQGAQETQYF
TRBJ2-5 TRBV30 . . TGTGCCTGGAGTGAGGGAGACCCCGGGACCCAGTACTTC CAWSEGDPGTQYF
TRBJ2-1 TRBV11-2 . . TGTGCCAGCAGCTTAGCCGGCAATGAGCAGTTCTTC CASSLAGNEQFF
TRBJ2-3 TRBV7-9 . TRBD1 TGTGCCAGCAGCGAAACGGGACAGGGGAGATCAGATACGCAGTATTTT CASSETGQGRSDTQYF
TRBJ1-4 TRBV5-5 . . TGTGCCAGCAGCATCCTAAATGAAAAACTGTTTTTT CASSILNEKLFF
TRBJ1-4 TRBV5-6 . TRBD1 TGTGCCAGCAGCTTGCAGGGGGCGGGTGAAAAACTGTTTTTT CASSLQGAGEKLFF
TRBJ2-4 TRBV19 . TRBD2 TGTGCCAGTAGTATTAGGCCCCCGGGAAGCGGGGGAAGCAAAAACATTCAGTACTTC CASSIRPPGSGGSKNIQYF
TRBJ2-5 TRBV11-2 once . TGTGCCAGCAGCCCGCTCGCGACTCAAGAGACCCAGTACTTC CASSPLATQETQYF
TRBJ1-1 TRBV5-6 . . TGTGCCGGCAGCTTGGAAATAGAGACGACCGGGACACGGAACACTGAAGCTTTCTTT CAGSLEIETTGTRNTEAFF
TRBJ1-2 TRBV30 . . TGTGCCCAGAGGAAGTTGGGTGGCTACACCTTC CAQRKLGGYTF
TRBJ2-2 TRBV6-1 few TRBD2 TGTGCCAGCAGTGAACTAGCGGGGAACACCGGGGAGCTGTTTTTT CASSELAGNTGELFF
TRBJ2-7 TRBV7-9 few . TGTGCCAGCAGCTTGGCACACGAGCAGTACTTC CASSLAHEQYF
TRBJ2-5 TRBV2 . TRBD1 TGTGCCAGCAGTGGCATGGGGGACAGGGAGGAGACCCAGTACTTC CASSGMGDREETQYF
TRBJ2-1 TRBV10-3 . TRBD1 TGTGCCATCAGCGGGACAGGGGGTCCCCGGGAGCAGTTCTTC CAISGTGGPREQFF
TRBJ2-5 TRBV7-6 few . TGTGCCAGCAGTGAGCATCGGGAGACCCAGTACTTC CASSEHRETQYF
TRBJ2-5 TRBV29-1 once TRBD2 TGCAGCGTAACCGGGACTAGCGGGGGGCCCCCCCAGTACTTC CSVTGTSGGPPQYF
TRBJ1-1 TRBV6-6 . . TGTGCCAGCAGGTCATACAGGGAGTCTGAAGCTTTCTTT CASRSYRESEAFF
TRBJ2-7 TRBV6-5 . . TGTGCCAGCAGTGAAGACGACTACGTCGAGCAGTACTTC CASSEDDYVEQYF
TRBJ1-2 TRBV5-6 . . TGTGCCAGCAGCTTGGGGGGGGTTCGCGGCTACACCTTC CASSLGGVRGYTF
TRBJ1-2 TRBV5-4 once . TGTGCCAGCAGCGTGGATGATCGGGGCTACACCTTC CASSVDDRGYTF
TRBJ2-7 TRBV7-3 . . TGTGCCAGCAGCCTCCGGGGGTTTGATTACGAGCAGTACTTC CASSLRGFDYEQYF
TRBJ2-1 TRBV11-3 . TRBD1 TGTGCCAGCAGCTTCGGGACAGGGGATATTGGTGAGCAGTTCTTC CASSFGTGDIGEQFF